This T cell receptor (beta chain) is from a study of blood T cell repertoires in COVID-19. Study in general: COVID-19 samples collected from the United States, Italy and Spain covered acute and convalescent phases. T cells, B-cell-depleted T cells, or PBMCs provided the cDNA or gDNA that served as material.

Per the authors' pipeline: Amplifying reference gene primers gave estimates of nucleated cell counts. The method was immunoSEQ multiplex PCR; TCRdb's version includes in-frame clones alone and lacks a portion of them. D and trimming were read from the DNA, whereas the V and J calls and clone size are those reported in that table. The sample gives some 180,000 clones, about nine tenths of which show up once; nearly 0.55% is in the top ten. Unmatched junction bases numbered 5, after V lost 6 bases and J lost 5 bases. The length of the CDR3 is 13 residues. Germline assignment: CDR1 SEHNR and CDR2 FQNEAQ (reference sequence).

The receptor's source is a man aged 50-60 years with acute or convalescent COVID-19. Sequenced: peripheral blood. The chain links TRBV7-9 to TRBJ1-1; 8 nucleotides align to TRBD1. The CDR3 loop is CASRPQGDTEAFF. CDR3 bases: TGTGCCAGCAGGCCACAGGGGGATACTGAAGCTTTCTTT.